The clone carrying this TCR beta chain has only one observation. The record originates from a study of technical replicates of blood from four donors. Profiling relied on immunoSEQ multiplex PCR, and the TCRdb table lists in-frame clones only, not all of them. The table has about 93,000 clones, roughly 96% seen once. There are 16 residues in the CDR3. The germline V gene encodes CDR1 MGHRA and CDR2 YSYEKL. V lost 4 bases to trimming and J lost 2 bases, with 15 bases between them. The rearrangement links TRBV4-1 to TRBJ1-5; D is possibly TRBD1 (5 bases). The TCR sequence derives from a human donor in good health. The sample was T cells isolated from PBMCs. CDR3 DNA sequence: TGCGCCAGCAGCCGATTACTTGGGGGGGGCAATCAGCCCCAGCATTTT. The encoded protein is CASSRLLGGGNQPQHF.